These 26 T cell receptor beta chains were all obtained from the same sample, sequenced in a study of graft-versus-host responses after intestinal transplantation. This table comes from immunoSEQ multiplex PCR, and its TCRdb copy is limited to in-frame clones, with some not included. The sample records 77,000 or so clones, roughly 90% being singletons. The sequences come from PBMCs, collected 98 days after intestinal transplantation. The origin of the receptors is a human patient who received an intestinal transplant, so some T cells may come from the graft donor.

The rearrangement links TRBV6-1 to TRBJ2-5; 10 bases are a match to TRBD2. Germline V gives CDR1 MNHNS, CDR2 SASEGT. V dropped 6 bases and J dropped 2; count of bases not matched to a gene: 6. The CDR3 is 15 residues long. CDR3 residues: CASRFSGGTQETQYF. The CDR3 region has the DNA TGTGCCAGCAGATTTAGCGGGGGGACACAAGAGACCCAGTACTTC.

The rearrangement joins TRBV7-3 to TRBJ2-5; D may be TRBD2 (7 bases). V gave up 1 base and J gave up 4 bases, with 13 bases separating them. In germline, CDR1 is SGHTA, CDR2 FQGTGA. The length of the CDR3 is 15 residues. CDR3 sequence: CASSLMGGRGETQYF. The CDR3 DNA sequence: TGTGCCAGCAGCTTAATGGGGGGGCGAGGAGAGACCCAGTACTTC.

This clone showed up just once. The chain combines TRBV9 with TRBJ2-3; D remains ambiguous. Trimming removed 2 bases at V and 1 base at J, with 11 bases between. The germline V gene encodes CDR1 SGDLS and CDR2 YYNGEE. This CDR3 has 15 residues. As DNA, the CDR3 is TGTGCCAGCAGCGTGTCTGAGATCGGCACAGATACGCAGTATTTT. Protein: CASSVSEIGTDTQYF.

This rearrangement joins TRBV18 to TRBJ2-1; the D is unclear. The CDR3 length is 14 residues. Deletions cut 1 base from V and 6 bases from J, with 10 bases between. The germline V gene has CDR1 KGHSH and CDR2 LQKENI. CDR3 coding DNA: TGTGCCAGCTCACCACAGCGCAACAGCAATGAGCAGTTCTTC. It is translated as CASSPQRNSNEQFF.

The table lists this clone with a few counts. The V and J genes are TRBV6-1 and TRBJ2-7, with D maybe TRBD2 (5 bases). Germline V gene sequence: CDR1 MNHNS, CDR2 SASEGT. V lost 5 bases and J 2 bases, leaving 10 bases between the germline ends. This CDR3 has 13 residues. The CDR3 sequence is CASSPDGAYEQYF. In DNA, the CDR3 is TGTGCCAGCAGTCCGGACGGGGCCTACGAGCAGTACTTC.

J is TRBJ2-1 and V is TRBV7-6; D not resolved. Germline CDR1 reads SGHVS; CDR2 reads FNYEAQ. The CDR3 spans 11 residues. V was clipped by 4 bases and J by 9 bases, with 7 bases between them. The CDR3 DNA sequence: TGTGCCAGCAGCTCAGGTGGTGAGCAGTTCTTC. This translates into CASSSGGEQFF.

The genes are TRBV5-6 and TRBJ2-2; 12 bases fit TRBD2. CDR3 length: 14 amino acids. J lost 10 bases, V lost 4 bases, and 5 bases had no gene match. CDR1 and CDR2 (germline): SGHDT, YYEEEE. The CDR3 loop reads CASSDASGGVELFF. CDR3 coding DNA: TGTGCCAGCAGCGACGCTAGCGGGGGGGTGGAGCTGTTTTTT.

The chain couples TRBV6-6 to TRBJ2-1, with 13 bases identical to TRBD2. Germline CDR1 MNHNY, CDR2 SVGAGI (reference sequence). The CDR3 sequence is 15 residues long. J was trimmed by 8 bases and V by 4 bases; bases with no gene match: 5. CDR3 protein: CASSWGLAGTHEQFF. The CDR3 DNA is TGTGCCAGCAGTTGGGGACTAGCGGGAACCCATGAGCAGTTCTTC.

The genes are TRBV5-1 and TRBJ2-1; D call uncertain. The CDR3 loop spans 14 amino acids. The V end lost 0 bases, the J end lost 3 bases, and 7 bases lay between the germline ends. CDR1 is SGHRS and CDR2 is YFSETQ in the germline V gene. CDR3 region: CASSLGGGYNEQFF. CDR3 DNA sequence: TGCGCCAGCAGCTTGGGGGGTGGCTACAATGAGCAGTTCTTC. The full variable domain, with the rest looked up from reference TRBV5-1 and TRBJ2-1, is KAGVTQTPRYLIKTRGQQVTLSCSPISGHRSVSWYQQTPGQGLQFLFEYFSETQRNKGNFPGRFSGRQFSNSRSEMNVSTLELGDSALYLCASSLGGGYNEQFFGPGTRLTVL.

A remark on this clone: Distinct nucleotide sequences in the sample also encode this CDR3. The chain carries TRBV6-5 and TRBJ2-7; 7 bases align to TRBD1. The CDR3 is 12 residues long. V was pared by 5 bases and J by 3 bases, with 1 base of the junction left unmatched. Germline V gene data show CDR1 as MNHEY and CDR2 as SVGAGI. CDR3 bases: TGTGCCAGCAGTAGACAGGGCTACGAGCAGTACTTC. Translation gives CASSRQGYEQYF.

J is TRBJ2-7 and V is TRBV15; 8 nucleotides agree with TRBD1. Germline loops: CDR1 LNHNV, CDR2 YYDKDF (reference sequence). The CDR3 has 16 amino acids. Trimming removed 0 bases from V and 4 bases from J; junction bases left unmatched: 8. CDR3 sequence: CATSRDLGQGGYEQYF. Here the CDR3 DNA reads TGTGCCACCAGCAGAGATTTAGGACAGGGTGGATACGAGCAGTACTTC.

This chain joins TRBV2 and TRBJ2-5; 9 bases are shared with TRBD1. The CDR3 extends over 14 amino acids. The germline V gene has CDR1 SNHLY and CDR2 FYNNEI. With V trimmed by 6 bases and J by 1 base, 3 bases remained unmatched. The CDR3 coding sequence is TGTGCCAGCAGCCGGGACAGGGTCCAAGAGACCCAGTACTTC. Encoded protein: CASSRDRVQETQYF.

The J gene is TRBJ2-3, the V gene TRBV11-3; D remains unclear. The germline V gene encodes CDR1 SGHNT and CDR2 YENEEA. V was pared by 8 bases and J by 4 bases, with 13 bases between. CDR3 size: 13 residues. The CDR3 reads CASGEARSDTQYF. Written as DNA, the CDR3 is TGTGCCAGCGGAGAGGCTAGATCAGATACGCAGTATTTT.

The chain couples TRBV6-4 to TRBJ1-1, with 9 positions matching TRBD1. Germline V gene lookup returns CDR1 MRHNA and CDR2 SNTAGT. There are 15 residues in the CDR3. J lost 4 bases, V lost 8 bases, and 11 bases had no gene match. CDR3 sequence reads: CASPTRTGAGTEAFF. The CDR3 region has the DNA TGTGCCAGCCCGACCCGGACAGGGGCTGGCACTGAAGCTTTCTTT.

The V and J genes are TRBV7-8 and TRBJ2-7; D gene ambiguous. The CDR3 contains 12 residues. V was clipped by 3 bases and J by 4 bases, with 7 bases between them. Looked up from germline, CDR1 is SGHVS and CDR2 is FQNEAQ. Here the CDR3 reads CASSFSEYEQYF. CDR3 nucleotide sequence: TGTGCCAGCAGCTTTTCGGAATACGAGCAGTACTTC.

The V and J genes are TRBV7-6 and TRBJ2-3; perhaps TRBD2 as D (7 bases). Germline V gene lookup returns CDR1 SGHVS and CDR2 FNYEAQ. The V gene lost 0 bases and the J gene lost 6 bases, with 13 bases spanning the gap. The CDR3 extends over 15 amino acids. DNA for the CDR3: TGTGCCAGCAGCTTAGCTAACGGGGGGCTGGATACGCAGTATTTT. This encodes CASSLANGGLDTQYF.

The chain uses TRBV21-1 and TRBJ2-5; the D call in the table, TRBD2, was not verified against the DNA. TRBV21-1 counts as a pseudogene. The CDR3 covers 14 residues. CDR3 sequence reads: CASSYPGLQETQYF. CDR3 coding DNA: TGTGCCAGCAGCTACCCGGGATTACAAGAGACCCAGTACTTC.

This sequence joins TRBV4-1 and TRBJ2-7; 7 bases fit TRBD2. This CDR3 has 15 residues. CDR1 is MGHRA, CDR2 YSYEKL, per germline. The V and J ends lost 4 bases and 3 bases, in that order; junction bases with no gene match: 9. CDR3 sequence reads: CASSRSGALFYEQYF. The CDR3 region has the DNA TGCGCCAGCAGCCGGAGCGGGGCCCTTTTCTACGAGCAGTACTTC.

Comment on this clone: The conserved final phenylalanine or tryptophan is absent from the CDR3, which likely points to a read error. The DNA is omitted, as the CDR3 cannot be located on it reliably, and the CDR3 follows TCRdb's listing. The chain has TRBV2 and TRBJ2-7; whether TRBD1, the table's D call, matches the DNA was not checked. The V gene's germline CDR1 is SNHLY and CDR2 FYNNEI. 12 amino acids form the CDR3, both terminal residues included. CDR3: CASRVPGQLHQL.

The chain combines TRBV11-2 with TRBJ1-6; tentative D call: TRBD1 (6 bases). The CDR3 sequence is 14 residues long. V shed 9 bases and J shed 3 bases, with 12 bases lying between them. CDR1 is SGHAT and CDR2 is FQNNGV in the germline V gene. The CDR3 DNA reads TGTGCCAGTTCTACAGGGATCTATAATTCACCCCTCCACTTT. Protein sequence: CASSTGIYNSPLHF.

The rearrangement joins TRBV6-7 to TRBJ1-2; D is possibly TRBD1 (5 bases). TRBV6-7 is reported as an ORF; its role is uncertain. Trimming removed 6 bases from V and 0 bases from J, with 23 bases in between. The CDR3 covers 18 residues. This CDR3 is CASRHQTAPREANYGYTF. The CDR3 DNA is TGTGCCAGCAGACATCAGACAGCTCCGAGGGAAGCTAACTATGGCTACACCTTC.

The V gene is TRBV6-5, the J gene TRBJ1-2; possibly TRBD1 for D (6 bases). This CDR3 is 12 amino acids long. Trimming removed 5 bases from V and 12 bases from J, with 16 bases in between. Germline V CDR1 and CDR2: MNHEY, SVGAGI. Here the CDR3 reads CASSPRTESNTF. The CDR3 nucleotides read TGTGCCAGCAGTCCCAGGACAGAGTCGAACACCTTC.

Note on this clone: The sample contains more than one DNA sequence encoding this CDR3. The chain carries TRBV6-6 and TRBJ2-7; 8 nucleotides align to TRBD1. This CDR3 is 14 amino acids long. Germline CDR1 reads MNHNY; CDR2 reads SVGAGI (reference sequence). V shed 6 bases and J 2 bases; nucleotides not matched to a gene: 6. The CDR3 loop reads CASSSTGGAYEQYF. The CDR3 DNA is TGTGCCAGCAGCTCCACAGGGGGAGCCTACGAGCAGTACTTC.

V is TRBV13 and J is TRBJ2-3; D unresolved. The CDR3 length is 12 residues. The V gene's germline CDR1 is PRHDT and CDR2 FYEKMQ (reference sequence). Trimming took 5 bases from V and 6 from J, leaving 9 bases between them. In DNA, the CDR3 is TGTGCCAGCAGCGAGTCAAGGGATACGCAGTATTTT. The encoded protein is CASSESRDTQYF.

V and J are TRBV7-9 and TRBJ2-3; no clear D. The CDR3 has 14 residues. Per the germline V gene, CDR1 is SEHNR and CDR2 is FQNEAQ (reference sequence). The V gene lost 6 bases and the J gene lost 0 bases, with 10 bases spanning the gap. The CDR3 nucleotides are TGTGCCAGCAGTGCAGCCTCCAGCACAGATACGCAGTATTTT. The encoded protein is CASSAASSTDTQYF.

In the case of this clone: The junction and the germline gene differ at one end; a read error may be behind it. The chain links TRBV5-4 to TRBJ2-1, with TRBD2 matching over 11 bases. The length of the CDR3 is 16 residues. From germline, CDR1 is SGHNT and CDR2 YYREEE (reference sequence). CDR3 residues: CARSGVAGGFDNEQFF. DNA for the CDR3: TGTGCCCGCAGCGGGGTAGCGGGGGGGTTCGACAATGAGCAGTTCTTC. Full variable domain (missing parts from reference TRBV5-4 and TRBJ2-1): ETGVTQSPTHLIKTRGQQVTLRCSSQSGHNTVSWYQQALGQGPQFIFQYYREEENGRGNFPPRFSGLQFPNYSSELNVNALELDDSALYLCARSGVAGGFDNEQFFGPGTRLTVL.